Following are 15 T cell receptor beta chains from one sample sequenced in a study of cytomegalovirus exposure and HLA in healthy donors. The PCR was carried out with 60 Vbeta primers and 13 Jbeta primers. Produced via immunoSEQ multiplex PCR; TCRdb's table is partial and in-frame only. The data hold 160,000 or so clones, with about three quarters observed a single time. The sample was PBMCs. The receptors shown here come from a woman between 40 and 55 years old in good health and CMV-seropositive.

For the CDR3, the DNA is TGCGCCAGCAGCCTGGGACAGGGGGCCACAGATACGCAGTATTTT. This translates into CASSLGQGATDTQYF. The chain is built from TRBV5-1 and TRBJ2-3; 12 bases agree with TRBD1. V was clipped by 4 bases and J by 2 bases; unmatched bases: 2. This CDR3 contains 15 residues. The germline V gene has CDR1 SGHRS and CDR2 YFSETQ.

The J gene is TRBJ2-3, the V gene TRBV14, with 8 bases identical to TRBD2. Germline assignment: CDR1 SGHDN and CDR2 FVKESK. The trim removed 0 bases at V and 0 bases at J, leaving 2 bases unmatched. The CDR3 contains 16 residues. CDR3 DNA sequence: TGTGCCAGCAGCCAAGATATAGCGGGGAGCACAGATACGCAGTATTTT. As protein: CASSQDIAGSTDTQYF.

The chain carries TRBV4-3 and TRBJ2-2, with 9 bases that match TRBD2. CDR3 length equals 15 residues. Germline trimming cut 7 bases from V and 5 bases from J; bases unmatched to any gene: 8. Germline V lookup: CDR1 LGHNA, CDR2 YSLEER. The CDR3: CASNVEAGGTGELFF. The CDR3 DNA is TGCGCCAGCAATGTAGAAGCGGGGGGAACCGGGGAGCTGTTTTTT.

The rearrangement joins TRBV2 to TRBJ2-5; possible D gene TRBD1, 6 bases. V lost 7 bases and J 5 bases, leaving 14 bases between the germline ends. The CDR3 extends over 13 amino acids. Germline lookup yields CDR1 SNHLY and CDR2 FYNNEI. The DNA for the CDR3 is TGTGCCAGCAACGAACAGGGCACGGAGACCCAGTACTTC. It specifies CASNEQGTETQYF.

The rearrangement joins TRBV30 to TRBJ2-4; the D gene is possibly TRBD1 (6 bases). Germline CDR1 GTSNPN, CDR2 SVGIG (reference sequence). The CDR3 is 15 residues long. V was cut by 0 bases and J by 2 bases, with 11 bases left in between. CDR3 protein: CAWSVQTGTKNIQYF. The CDR3 nucleotides are TGTGCCTGGAGTGTACAGACAGGAACCAAAAACATTCAGTACTTC.

As to this clone: A read error may produce the germline difference seen at one junction end. The J gene is TRBJ2-6, the V gene TRBV5-1, with TRBD2 matching 7 bases. The V gene's germline CDR1 is SGHRS and CDR2 YFSETQ. This CDR3 has 16 amino acids. CDR3 loop: CASSFRGGGGANGLTF. CDR3 DNA: TGCGCCAGCAGCTTTCGCGGGGGAGGTGGGGCCAACGGCCTGACTTTC.

The CDR3 is CASSNDRFDHEQYF. The CDR3, as DNA: TGTGCCAGCAGTAACGACAGGTTTGACCACGAGCAGTACTTC. The genes are TRBV6-5 and TRBJ2-5; tentative D call: TRBD1 (6 bases). The J call may be mistaken, given a closer DNA end match to TRBJ2-7. Germline values: CDR1 MNHEY, CDR2 SVGAGI. The CDR3 runs to 14 residues.

The chain has TRBV6-6 and TRBJ2-7, with D perhaps matching TRBD2 (6 bases). CDR3 length equals 16 residues. Germline lookup yields CDR1 MNHNY and CDR2 SVGAGI (reference sequence). V lost 2 bases, J lost 1 base, and 15 bases lay in between. CDR3 nucleotide sequence: TGTGCCAGCAGTTACCTCGGGGACTTATTGTCCTACGAGCAGTACTTC. This encodes CASSYLGDLLSYEQYF.

The chain carries TRBV4-2 and TRBJ2-1; TRBD1 matches 9 bases. The CDR3 is 18 amino acids. Germline-derived CDR1 and CDR2 are LGHNA and YNFKEQ. V lost 3 bases to trimming and J lost 9 bases; unmatched junction nucleotides: 18. The chain's CDR3 is CASSHQATQGAFWREQFF. The CDR3 coding sequence is TGTGCCAGCAGCCACCAAGCCACACAGGGGGCGTTTTGGCGTGAGCAGTTCTTC.

This sequence joins TRBV19 and TRBJ2-7, with 12 bases lining up with TRBD2. The CDR3 is 15 amino acids. From germline, CDR1 is LNHDA and CDR2 SQIVND (reference sequence). Trimming cost V 5 bases and J 5 bases; bases outside gene matches: 7. CDR3 in DNA: TGTGCCAGTAGTCCCGGACTAGCGGGGAGTCACGAGCAGTACTTC. As protein: CASSPGLAGSHEQYF.

Only a few counts were recorded for this clone. The rearrangement links TRBV6-6 to TRBJ2-7; possibly TRBD1 for D (6 bases). The germline V gene encodes CDR1 MNHNY and CDR2 SVGAGI (reference sequence). The germline V and J ends were trimmed by 5 bases and 2 bases, with 10 bases remaining between them. CDR3 length equals 13 residues. The CDR3 coding sequence is TGTGCCAGCAGTAAGGACAGCCCCTACGAGCAGTACTTC. As protein: CASSKDSPYEQYF.

The rearrangement uses TRBV4-3 and TRBJ2-4; a weak D match, TRBD1 (7 bases). The germline V gene has CDR1 LGHNA and CDR2 YSLEER. V was trimmed by 1 base and J by 10 bases, leaving 17 bases between them. This CDR3 comprises 15 residues. The CDR3 sequence: CASSQAAGQSSIQYF. CDR3 sequence (DNA): TGCGCCAGCAGCCAAGCCGCGGGACAGTCCTCTATTCAGTACTTC.

The count of this clone is one. The chain has TRBV4-3 and TRBJ2-7; 7 bases agree with TRBD2. V was pared by 0 bases and J by 3 bases, with 5 bases of the junction left unmatched. CDR1 LGHNA and CDR2 YSLEER come from the germline V gene. There are 15 residues in the CDR3. CDR3 residues: CASSQDWGGLYEQYF. The CDR3 DNA sequence: TGCGCCAGCAGCCAAGACTGGGGGGGACTCTACGAGCAGTACTTC.

CDR3 DNA sequence: TGTGCCAGCAGCCCCGCTACGACAAGAGAGACCCAGTACTTC. It translates to CASSPATTRETQYF. The chain links TRBV7-2 to TRBJ2-5; no clear D. The CDR3 length is 14 residues. In germline, CDR1 is SGHTA, CDR2 FQGNSA. The V and J ends lost 5 bases and 4 bases respectively, with 14 bases between them.

The V and J genes are TRBV4-3 and TRBJ2-5, with 7 bases aligning to TRBD1. The J call is in doubt because the DNA end fits TRBJ2-7 better. The CDR3 loop spans 17 amino acids. Germline assignment: CDR1 LGHNA and CDR2 YSLEER. The CDR3 loop is CASSQSITRDRAYEQYF. CDR3 DNA sequence: TGCGCCAGCAGCCAGTCCATTACCCGGGACAGAGCATACGAGCAGTACTTC.